This T cell receptor beta chain was sequenced during a study of metastatic and nonmetastatic thyroid tumors. Overall study results and limits: According to reports, the diversity of TCR beta was significantly higher in malignant thyroid tumors than in benign nodules, and this held in both blood and tumor samples.

Patients were all untreated before their thyroid surgery. V was trimmed by 3 bases and J by 7 bases, leaving 12 bases between them. CDR3 length: 13 residues. Germline assignment: CDR1 MDHEN and CDR2 SYDVKM. TCRdb reanalyzed the PCR reads with MiXCR. This sample has about 39,000 clones; roughly 19% occur once, and the top ten carry roughly 18%. This clone showed up many times. The antigen is not known. The sequenced sample consisted of blood. The chain couples TRBV28 to TRBJ1-2; possible D gene TRBD1, 5 bases. This TCR was sampled from a female donor with papillary thyroid cancer or a benign thyroid nodule (not recorded which). Some clones in this sample may be carry-over from other donors' samples. The CDR3 DNA reads TGTGCCAGCAGTTTGGGGGGATTCGTTGGCTACACCTTC. Translating gives CASSLGGFVGYTF.